The clone carrying this TCR beta chain was seen at least ten times. Its target is not known. This CDR3 is built from 16 residues. The trim removed 3 bases at V and 0 bases at J, leaving 5 bases unmatched. The germline V gene has CDR1 MRHNA and CDR2 SNTAGT. Constant-segment primers served in 5'RACE that generated TCR alpha and TCR beta cDNA libraries bearing sample barcodes and UMIs. In TCRdb, the 5' RACE reads were re-called with MiXCR into one record per CDR3 protein. Of about 340,000 distinct CDR3 sequences listed, roughly 14% were seen once; the top ten hold 22%. The sample comes from a study of T-cell memory formation after mild COVID-19. Study-level results: CD8+ contracting clones occupied EMRA, while CD4+ ones occupied mainly CM and EM. Confirmation of SARS-CoV-2 specificity was lacking for second-wave clones peaking day 37.

Sequencing used PBMCs or a T cell subset sorted from them (not recorded which). This TCR was recovered from a man aged 18 to 29 who had mild COVID-19 (a few samples of this study predate the infection). Cell type and time point are not known. The rearrangement joins TRBV6-4 to TRBJ2-1; 7 bases match TRBD1. DNA of the CDR3: TGTGCCAGCAGTGAAGCGACAGGGAGCTCCTACAATGAGCAGTTCTTC. Its translation: CASSEATGSSYNEQFF.